The 17 T cell receptor beta chains below all came from one sample that was sequenced in a study of CD8 T cells in ankylosing spondylitis. TCRdb recomputed calls from the 5' RACE reads with MiXCR, one row per CDR3 protein. The sample records 220,000 or so distinct CDR3 sequences, roughly a tenth being singletons. The sequencing input was blood, either unsorted or a sorted T cell fraction (not recorded which). All receptors derive from a male donor with ankylosing spondylitis or in good health (not recorded which).

The sample holds one count of this clonotype. A much larger clone lies a single base off, so this may be a read error. The rearrangement joins TRBV30 to TRBJ2-7, with TRBD2 matching 7 bases. The CDR3 has 13 amino acids. Germline CDR1 is GTSNPN and CDR2 is SVGIG (reference sequence). Here the CDR3 reads CARSVQLSGDSYF. The CDR3 DNA sequence: TGTGCCCGGAGTGTACAACTGAGCGGGGACTCGTACTTC. Together with reference TRBV30 and TRBJ2-7, the CDR3 gives the full variable domain: SQTIHQWPATLVQPVGSPLSLECTVEGTSNPNLYWYRQAAGRGLQLLFYSVGIGQISSEVPQNLSASRPQDRQFILSSKKLLLSDSGFYLCARSVQLSGDSYFGPGTRLTVT.

This clonotype was detected ten times or more. The chain links TRBV5-1 to TRBJ2-1, with D possibly matching TRBD1 (5 bases). V was clipped by 3 bases and J by 13 bases, with 23 bases between them. The CDR3 length is 15 residues. Germline values: CDR1 SGHRS, CDR2 YFSETQ. As DNA, the CDR3 is TGCGCCAGCAGCTCCGCGCAATCGACAGCCATCGGCCAGTTCTTC. It translates to CASSSAQSTAIGQFF.

The rearrangement links TRBV5-5 to TRBJ2-2, with unresolved D. CDR3 length: 15 amino acids. V dropped 5 bases and J dropped 0 bases, with 11 bases sitting between them. Germline-derived CDR1 and CDR2 are SGHKS and YYEKEE (reference sequence). CDR3 protein: CASSRDSTNTGELFF. Written as DNA, the CDR3 is TGTGCCAGCAGTAGAGACTCTACGAACACCGGGGAGCTGTTTTTT.

This clonotype was observed many times. The rearrangement joins TRBV11-2 to TRBJ2-5; 11 nucleotides line up with TRBD2. The CDR3 consists of 15 residues. Germline V gives CDR1 SGHAT, CDR2 FQNNGV. The J segment lost 7 bases and the V segment lost 3 bases, leaving 7 bases of the junction unmatched. The CDR3 reads CASSFPSGGLVTQYF. In nucleotides, the CDR3 is TGTGCCAGCAGCTTTCCTAGCGGGGGGTTGGTGACCCAGTACTTC.

The V and J genes are TRBV12-3 or TRBV12-4 and TRBJ2-5; 14 bases are shared with TRBD2. The CDR3 sequence is 17 residues long. The V gene end was trimmed by 5 bases and the J gene end by 6 bases; junction bases not matched to a gene: 11. CDR3 loop: CASSPLGTSGGGQTQYF. The CDR3 DNA follows: TGTGCCAGCAGTCCCCTCGGGACTAGCGGGGGAGGTCAGACCCAGTACTTC.

CDR3 DNA: TGTGCCAGCAGCTCTTACGCTACAGGGGACAAAAACATTCAGTACTTC. Amino acid sequence: CASSSYATGDKNIQYF. V is TRBV27 and J is TRBJ2-4, with TRBD1 matching 7 bases. The CDR3 is made up of 16 amino acids. In germline, CDR1 is MNHEY, CDR2 SMNVEV (reference sequence). J lost 3 bases, V lost 6 bases, and 11 bases had no gene match.

This clonotype was seen a few times. The chain is built from TRBV3-1 and TRBJ2-7; 8 nucleotides line up with TRBD1. Trimming at V came to 3 bases and at J to 5 bases, leaving 6 bases not matched to a gene. The CDR3 has 14 residues. The germline CDR1 and CDR2 sequences are LGHDT and YNNKEL (reference sequence). The CDR3 DNA reads TGTGCCAGCAGCCAGTTGGACAGGGCCCACGAGCAGTACTTC. Its translation is CASSQLDRAHEQYF.

The chain uses TRBV5-1 and TRBJ2-1; TRBD2 aligns across 10 bases. CDR1 is SGHRS, CDR2 YFSETQ, per germline. V trimming: 4 bases; J trimming: 3 bases; junction bases outside the gene matches: 4. The CDR3 totals 15 residues. DNA for the CDR3: TGCGCCAGCAGCATAAGCGGGGGGGACTACAATGAGCAGTTCTTC. Encoded protein: CASSISGGDYNEQFF.

In its sample, this clonotype was seen once. The chain couples TRBV10-2 to TRBJ1-1, with no clear D. Germline-derived CDR1 and CDR2 are WSHSY and SAAADI. The V end was cut by 4 bases, the J end by 2 bases, with 11 bases between. The CDR3 sequence is 14 residues long. The CDR3 DNA follows: TGCGCCAGCAGTGTTCGCCAGCCAAACACTGAAGCTTTCTTT. Encoded protein: CASSVRQPNTEAFF.

This clonotype occurred once. The rearrangement uses TRBV7-3 and TRBJ2-3; D call uncertain. V was cut by 6 bases and J by 3 bases, with 10 bases left in between. CDR1 and CDR2 from the germline V gene are SGHTA and FQGTGA. The CDR3 is 13 amino acids. In nucleotides, the CDR3 is TGTGCCAGCAGTTCTGCACCAACAGATACGCAGTATTTT. Amino acids: CASSSAPTDTQYF. The full variable domain, with the rest looked up from reference TRBV7-3 and TRBJ2-3, is GAGVSQTPSNKVTEKGKYVELRCDPISGHTALYWYRQSLGQGPEFLIYFQGTGAADDSGLPNDRFFAVRPEGSVSTLKIQRTERGDSAVYLCASSSAPTDTQYFGPGTRLTVL.

The chain recombines TRBV3-1 with TRBJ1-1; 9 bases align to TRBD1. V lost 2 bases and J lost 5; bases outside the gene matches: 9. Germline CDR1 and CDR2: LGHDT and YNNKEL (reference sequence). This CDR3 is built from 16 residues. The CDR3 sequence is CASSQTTGTGSTEAFF. For the CDR3, the DNA is TGTGCCAGCAGCCAAACCACCGGGACAGGGAGTACTGAAGCTTTCTTT.

This clonotype was observed at least ten times. The rearrangement joins TRBV20-1 to TRBJ2-7, with a tentative D call TRBD1 (6 bases). Trimming stripped 4 bases from V and 2 bases from J, with 12 bases between. This CDR3 is 13 amino acids long. Germline values: CDR1 DFQATT, CDR2 SNEGSKA (reference sequence). The CDR3 sequence: CSAKIQGPYEQYF. The CDR3 DNA sequence: TGCAGTGCTAAAATACAGGGACCCTACGAGCAGTACTTC.

The gene calls are TRBV30 and TRBJ1-5; 9 bases align to TRBD1. Germline loops: CDR1 GTSNPN, CDR2 SVGIG (reference sequence). The CDR3 has 17 residues. Unmatched junction bases numbered 8, after V lost 2 bases and J lost 0 bases. CDR3 region: CAWSTGTGSYSNQPQHF. CDR3 nucleotides: TGTGCCTGGAGTACCGGGACAGGGTCATATAGCAATCAGCCCCAGCATTTT. Full variable domain (rest looked up from reference TRBV30 and TRBJ1-5): SQTIHQWPATLVQPVGSPLSLECTVEGTSNPNLYWYRQAAGRGLQLLFYSVGIGQISSEVPQNLSASRPQDRQFILSSKKLLLSDSGFYLCAWSTGTGSYSNQPQHFGDGTRLSIL.

This clonotype was seen repeatedly, ten times or more. The chain carries TRBV7-2 and TRBJ2-3, with TRBD2 identical over 7 bases. Per the germline V gene, CDR1 is SGHTA and CDR2 is FQGNSA. This CDR3 region has 15 residues. Unmatched junction bases numbered 7, after V lost 3 bases and J lost 4 bases. CDR3 DNA: TGTGCCAGCAGCTTTCTTCAGGGAGGGGCAGATACGCAGTATTTT. Translated: CASSFLQGGADTQYF.

This clonotype showed up many times. The rearrangement joins TRBV5-5 to TRBJ2-2, with 7 bases aligning to TRBD1. V dropped 2 bases and J dropped 6; count of bases not matched to a gene: 4. This CDR3 comprises 14 residues. CDR1 is SGHKS and CDR2 is YYEKEE in the germline V gene (reference sequence). This chain's CDR3 is CASSLEGAAGELFF. The CDR3 coding sequence is TGTGCCAGCAGCTTAGAGGGGGCAGCCGGGGAGCTGTTTTTT.

A single count supports this clonotype. A junction end diverges from the germline sequence, so it may reflect a read error. This chain joins TRBV12-3 or TRBV12-4 and TRBJ1-1, with D unclear. This CDR3 region has 15 residues. CDR3 loop: CASRTAGPRATKAFF. The CDR3 DNA follows: TGTGCCAGCAGAACAGCGGGCCCGAGGGCCACTAAAGCTTTCTTT.

Only a few counts were recorded for this clonotype. The chain uses TRBV6-1 and TRBJ2-7; 10 bases are a match to TRBD2. CDR1 MNHNS and CDR2 SASEGT come from the germline V gene. V shed 4 bases and J 3 bases; nucleotides not matched to a gene: 3. The CDR3 sequence is 14 residues long. The CDR3 is CASSGTSGVYEQYF. The CDR3 bases are TGTGCCAGCAGTGGGACTAGCGGAGTCTACGAGCAGTACTTC.